The 3 T cell receptor beta chains below were found in one sample sequenced in a study of blood T cell repertoires in COVID-19. Assay used: immunoSEQ multiplex PCR; TCRdb lists only in-frame clones, some missing. The repertoire includes under 200,000 clones, roughly four fifths of them detected once, and 5.5% to 7.5% sits in the top ten. Sequencing was performed on peripheral blood. Source of these receptors: a woman in her forties with acute or convalescent COVID-19.

The V call is TRBV5-1, the J call TRBJ1-4, with D maybe TRBD1 (6 bases). This CDR3 has 15 amino acids. CDR1 is SGHRS and CDR2 is YFSETQ in the germline V gene. Trimming left V 4 bases short and J 0 bases short, with 10 bases between. CDR3 sequence: CASSDRFATNEKLFF. As DNA, the CDR3 is TGCGCCAGCAGCGACAGGTTTGCAACTAATGAAAAACTGTTTTTT.

This clone was picked up a small number of times. The chain uses TRBV29-1 and TRBJ2-7; TRBD2 agrees at 10 bases. Per the germline V gene, CDR1 is SQVTM and CDR2 is ANQGSEA. The CDR3 length is 13 residues. V lost 1 base, J lost 4 bases, and 1 base stayed unmatched. The CDR3 coding sequence is TGCAGCGTTGAAGGAGCGGGGGGGTACGAGCAGTACTTC. It encodes CSVEGAGGYEQYF.

The chain joins TRBV6-6 to TRBJ2-1; D might be TRBD1 (5 bases). Germline V gene lookup returns CDR1 MNHNY and CDR2 SVGAGI (reference sequence). Trimming pared 6 bases from V and 3 bases from J, leaving 15 bases between. The CDR3 is 15 amino acids. The CDR3 region is CASRATGPGYNEQFF. The CDR3 DNA reads as TGTGCCAGCAGGGCAACAGGCCCCGGCTACAATGAGCAGTTCTTC.